Sequencing of this T cell receptor (beta chain) was carried out in a study of chemoradiotherapy in HPV16-positive cancers. Points from the study as a whole: Non-HPV-specific T cells did not expand in tumors during treatment, whereas candidate HPV-specific clones and E7-related motifs did. HPV-responsive T-cell expansion during chemoradiotherapy was linked to improved recurrence-free survival in HPV16-positive patients.

Regarding this clone: Its specificity is unknown.

This table comes from immunoSEQ multiplex PCR, and its TCRdb copy is limited to in-frame clones, with some not included. This table has about 7,900 clones, less than 90% appearing once. The TCR comes from a human donor with HPV-associated anogenital cancer. The starting material was blood, obtained from a patient who underwent chemoradiotherapy.

The CDR3 region has the DNA TGTGCCAGCAGCTGGACCCCCAGATCCAACTATGGCTACACCTTC. This encodes CASSWTPRSNYGYTF. The chain joins TRBV5-6 to TRBJ1-2; D unclear. V lost 3 bases, J lost 2 bases, and 14 bases lay in between. The CDR3 is 15 residues long. Germline loops: CDR1 SGHDT, CDR2 YYEEEE.